This T cell receptor beta chain stems from a study of blood T cell repertoires in COVID-19 (dated by TCRdb to about 2020). Some background on the complete study: Samples covering the acute and convalescent phases of COVID-19 were provided by collaborators in the United States, Italy and Spain. The prospective study material was composed of cDNA or gDNA derived from T cells, B-cell-depleted T cells, or PBMCs. Deeply sampled blood TCRbeta repertoires from subjects exposed to, actively infected with, or recovered from COVID-19 were included in the dataset. A freely available public database, intended as a resource for researchers studying the immune response to SARS-CoV-2, is where the repertoires were released. The samples were drawn from the first 160 participants of the ongoing ImmuneRACE study and from 1,200 or so subjects provided by 6 global collaborators. The sample metadata nearly always contained a de-identified subject ID, COVID-19 status, age in years and sex. Where available, HLA class I and class II types were taken from metadata supplied by the sample provider and were not determined by assay-based typing. Findings and caveats that apply to the study as a whole: The amount of clinical and demographic metadata varied by source and participant and was provided uncurated.

Concerning this clone itself: There is no known antigen for this receptor. One base away there is no much larger clone; base qualities are not given.

The immunoSEQ Assay, a bias-controlled multiplex PCR, was used to amplify TCRbeta CDR3 regions from genomic DNA. In the authors' own workflow: Nucleated cell counts per sample were estimated from amplification of reference gene primers within the assay. Sequence reads were collapsed and filtered to measure the absolute abundance of every unique TCRbeta CDR3 rearrangement. For each sample, productive Simpson clonality was calculated by taking the square root of Simpson's diversity index across productive rearrangements. In its TCRdb copy, this immuneACCESS table keeps in-frame sequences only and misses some clones. Where compared with another copy, unresolved V genes explain less than half of these, and the others have no known cause. From that table come the V and J calls and clone size; the DNA was used to work out D and trimming. This sample is represented by about 140,000 clones; about 78% of them were singletons. Roughly 11% of the sample goes to the ten largest clones.

V loses 5 bases of germline sequence and J loses 0 bases, and the interval between the two ends is 5 bases. From the cysteine through the phenylalanine, the CDR3 covers 12 amino acids. Only CDR3 DNA remains: 36 bases, in frame from the first base. CDR1 and CDR2 are drawn from the germline V gene: ENHRY, SYGVKD. Another Seattle source contributed samples from volunteer blood donors who had recovered from COVID-19. The collaborating institutions used their own protocols to collect whole blood in K2EDTA tubes. For TCRbeta analysis, collaborators shipped samples in one of three forms: frozen whole blood, isolated PBMCs, or DNA extracted from either of those sample types.

In this chain, TRBV10-3 is recombined with TRBJ2-7; there is no confident call for the D gene. This TCR derives from a man aged 60 to 75 who had recovered from COVID-19. The material sequenced was peripheral blood. The CDR3 sequence is CAISTGSYEQYF. The sequenced DNA is TGTGCCATCAGTACGGGCTCCTACGAGCAGTACTTC.